A selection of T cell receptor beta chains follows, all from one sample in a study of cytomegalovirus exposure and HLA in healthy donors. Sequencing was performed with immunoSEQ multiplex PCR; in TCRdb, only in-frame clones are kept and a portion is missing. The sample has hundreds of thousands of clones, roughly 83% seen once; the top ten hold roughly 0.75%. Sequenced material: PBMCs. These receptors were obtained from a boy between 2 and 10 years old in good health and CMV-seronegative. CDR3s include the opening cysteine and the closing phenylalanine or tryptophan. Fields, in order: D gene, V gene, J gene, clone size, CDR3 protein, CDR3 DNA. The D gene is left open where the match is weak. The listing skips clone size in some rows; elsewhere it reads once, few, many or a size class.

-	TRBV7-9	TRBJ1-2	-	CASGSPSGYGYTF	TGTGCCAGTGGGTCCCCATCGGGCTATGGCTACACCTTC
TRBD2	TRBV4-1	TRBJ2-5	-	CASSQDFLAGGQETQYF	TGCGCCAGCAGCCAAGATTTTCTAGCGGGGGGGCAAGAGACCCAGTACTTC
TRBD1	TRBV4-1	TRBJ2-5	-	CASSQDDDRGETQYF	TGCGCCAGCAGCCAAGACGATGACAGGGGGGAGACCCAGTACTTC
-	TRBV6-1	TRBJ1-4	-	CASSAGRAGDEKLFF	TGTGCCAGCAGTGCCGGGCGGGCAGGGGATGAAAAACTGTTTTTT
TRBD1	TRBV6-1	TRBJ1-1	once	CASSASRDRKGVRAFF	TGTGCCAGCAGTGCAAGCCGGGACAGGAAAGGGGTCCGAGCTTTCTTT
-	TRBV29-1	TRBJ1-3	-	CSARESGNTIYF	TGCAGCGCCAGGGAATCTGGAAACACCATATATTTT
-	TRBV2	TRBJ1-1	-	CASSVGQDEAFF	TGTGCCAGCAGTGTGGGGCAGGATGAAGCTTTCTTT
-	TRBV30	TRBJ1-2	-	CAWSSGLRGYTF	TGTGCCTGGAGTTCTGGACTTAGGGGCTACACCTTC
-	TRBV5-3	TRBJ2-7	-	CARNNYEQYF	TGTGCCAGAAACAACTACGAGCAGTACTTC
-	TRBV7-6	TRBJ1-4	-	CASSLSAGGREKLFF	TGTGCCAGCAGCTTATCCGCAGGCGGGAGGGAAAAACTGTTTTTT
TRBD1	TRBV5-4	TRBJ1-1	-	CASSGGGTGDTEAFF	TGTGCCAGCAGCGGGGGGGGGACAGGGGACACTGAAGCTTTCTTT
-	TRBV9	TRBJ2-7	-	CASSPYLTGNEQYF	TGTGCCAGCAGCCCCTACTTGACCGGGAACGAGCAGTACTTC
-	TRBV15	TRBJ2-1	once	CATSGGSYNEQFF	TGTGCCACCAGCGGCGGATCTTACAATGAGCAGTTCTTC
-	TRBV5-1	TRBJ2-2	-	CASSLGPGGTGELFF	TGCGCCAGCAGCTTGGGCCCCGGGGGCACCGGGGAGCTGTTTTTT
-	TRBV10-1	TRBJ1-1	-	CASSERLRAFF	TGCGCCAGCAGTGAAAGGCTGCGGGCTTTCTTT
TRBD2	TRBV9	TRBJ2-3	-	CASSSRGDRSTDTQYF	TGTGCCAGCAGCTCCCGGGGGGATCGGTCGACGGATACGCAGTATTTT
TRBD1	TRBV5-1	TRBJ1-1	-	CASSAGTGAEAFF	TGCGCCAGCAGCGCCGGGACAGGGGCTGAAGCTTTCTTT
-	TRBV20-1	TRBJ2-7	-	CSARAGVEQYF	TGCAGTGCTAGAGCGGGGGTCGAGCAGTACTTC
-	TRBV7-2	TRBJ2-7	-	CASRVGSDEQYF	TGTGCCAGTCGGGTGGGGAGCGACGAGCAGTACTTC
-	TRBV27	TRBJ2-5	-	CASSFGGAETQYF	TGTGCCAGCAGTTTCGGCGGAGCCGAGACCCAGTACTTC
TRBD1	TRBV2	TRBJ1-5	-	CASSRDRGFESNQPQHF	TGTGCCAGCAGTCGGGACAGGGGATTTGAAAGCAATCAGCCCCAGCATTTT
-	TRBV11-3	TRBJ2-2	-	CASSYGSPGELFF	TGTGCCAGCAGCTACGGGAGTCCCGGGGAGCTGTTTTTT
-	TRBV5-6	TRBJ2-3	-	CASSPSYRTDTQYF	TGTGCCAGCAGCCCCTCCTACCGCACAGATACGCAGTATTTT
-	TRBV29-1	TRBJ2-3	-	CSVEDLPGEDTDTQYF	TGCAGCGTTGAAGATCTGCCCGGGGAAGACACAGATACGCAGTATTTT
TRBD1	TRBV27	TRBJ2-6	-	CASSSMMGQHGANVLTF	TGTGCCAGCAGTTCTATGATGGGACAGCACGGGGCCAACGTCCTGACTTTC
-	TRBV11-3	TRBJ2-2	-	CASSLEEGAGELFF	TGTGCCAGCAGCTTGGAAGAGGGAGCCGGGGAGCTGTTTTTT
-	TRBV7-8	TRBJ1-2	-	CASSSQGSFYGYTF	TGTGCCAGCAGCTCCCAGGGGAGTTTCTATGGCTACACCTTC
TRBD1	TRBV7-6	TRBJ1-4	-	CASSLFSGQGANEKLFF	TGTGCCAGCAGCCTCTTTAGCGGACAGGGGGCTAATGAAAAACTGTTTTTT
TRBD2	TRBV4-1	TRBJ2-1	-	CASSQATSGAREQFF	TGCGCCAGCAGCCAAGCAACTAGCGGGGCCAGAGAGCAGTTCTTC
-	TRBV5-1	TRBJ1-6	-	CASSPSRLSSYNSPLHF	TGCGCCAGCAGCCCTTCACGACTGAGCTCCTATAATTCACCCCTCCACTTT
TRBD1	TRBV7-3	TRBJ1-1	-	CASSQRGQGLGTEAFF	TGTGCCAGCAGTCAACGGGGACAGGGTCTAGGAACTGAAGCTTTCTTT
-	TRBV28	TRBJ1-1	-	CASSPGTEAFF	TGTGCCAGCAGTCCGGGTACTGAAGCTTTCTTT
-	TRBV27	TRBJ2-7	-	CASSSTRSEQYF	TGTGCCAGCAGTTCCACCCGGAGCGAGCAGTACTTC
-	TRBV5-1	TRBJ1-2	-	CASSLYGRGYTF	TGCGCCAGCAGCTTGTATGGGAGAGGCTACACCTTC
-	TRBV30	TRBJ2-5	-	CAWSSGDGLETQYF	TGTGCCTGGAGTTCGGGGGACGGCCTGGAGACCCAGTACTTC
-	TRBV6-5	TRBJ1-2	-	CASTPRRNAPYGYTF	TGTGCCAGCACCCCTCGTAGAAATGCCCCCTATGGCTACACCTTC
TRBD2	TRBV15	TRBJ2-3	-	CATSRDGSGIYTDTQYF	TGTGCCACCAGCAGAGATGGGAGCGGGATATACACAGATACGCAGTATTTT
-	TRBV6-1	TRBJ2-7	once	CASSRTGRVNEQYF	TGTGCCAGCAGTCGAACAGGGAGAGTTAACGAGCAGTACTTC
TRBD2	TRBV5-1	TRBJ2-3	-	CASSLNIAVLAGTSTDTQYF	TGCGCCAGCAGCTTGAATATCGCGGTTCTAGCGGGAACGAGCACAGATACGCAGTATTTT
-	TRBV6-1	TRBJ2-7	-	CASSRTGSSYEQYF	TGTGCCAGCAGTCGGACGGGGAGCTCCTACGAGCAGTACTTC
TRBD1	TRBV6-5	TRBJ1-2	-	CASSYSGTGAYGYTF	TGTGCCAGCAGTTACTCCGGGACAGGGGCCTATGGCTACACCTTC
TRBD1	TRBV5-1	TRBJ2-7	-	CASSLTGVQDYEQYF	TGCGCCAGCAGCCTAACAGGGGTTCAAGACTACGAGCAGTACTTC
TRBD2	TRBV28	TRBJ2-1	-	CASSPATSGADNEQFF	TGTGCCAGCAGTCCCGCTACTAGCGGAGCTGACAATGAGCAGTTCTTC
TRBD2	TRBV10-2	TRBJ2-5	-	CASSETSGGPQETQYF	TGCGCCAGCAGTGAAACTAGCGGGGGGCCCCAAGAGACCCAGTACTTC
TRBD1	TRBV6-6	TRBJ2-3	-	CATGTGLEDTQYF	TGTGCCACCGGGACAGGGTTGGAAGATACGCAGTATTTT
TRBD2	TRBV11-2	TRBJ2-1	-	CASSLGGSEQFF	TGTGCCAGCAGCTTGGGGGGGAGTGAGCAGTTCTTC
-	TRBV7-9	TRBJ2-3	-	CASTQQASTDTQYF	TGTGCCAGTACACAGCAGGCTAGCACAGATACGCAGTATTTT
-	TRBV2	TRBJ1-2	-	CASKATVAGYGYTF	TGTGCCAGCAAGGCGACGGTTGCGGGCTATGGCTACACCTTC
-	TRBV6-1	TRBJ2-7	-	CASRRPGPQGYF	TGTGCCAGCAGGAGACCCGGCCCCCAGGGGTACTTC
-	TRBV7-2	TRBJ2-2	-	CASSLQGNTGELFF	TGTGCCAGCAGCCTACAGGGGAACACCGGGGAGCTGTTTTTT
TRBD2	TRBV5-1	TRBJ2-1	-	CASSLFASGPSSYNEQFF	TGCGCCAGCAGCTTGTTCGCTAGCGGGCCGAGCTCCTACAATGAGCAGTTCTTC